What follows are 18 T cell receptor beta chains derived from one specimen sequenced in a study of CD8+ T cells in alopecia areata. cDNA reverse transcribed from extracted RNA served as the sequencing template. TCRdb's table, derived via immunoSEQ multiplex PCR, lists solely in-frame clones and lacks some. The table records fewer than 40,000 clones, around two thirds of them present only once. Sequencing input: NKG2D-high CD8+ T cells sorted from blood. Receptor source: a human donor with alopecia areata.

This clone was picked up a small number of times. The rearrangement joins TRBV7-9 to TRBJ2-5, with a tentative D call TRBD1 (5 bases). CDR3 size: 13 residues. Deletions cut 5 bases from V and 2 bases from J, with 9 bases between. Germline V gene data show CDR1 as SEHNR and CDR2 as FQNEAQ (reference sequence). The CDR3 sequence: CASSPRQQETQYF. CDR3 in DNA: TGTGCCAGCAGCCCGCGACAGCAAGAGACCCAGTACTTC.

Turning to this clone: Within the sample, other DNA sequences also encode this same CDR3. The genes are TRBV19 and TRBJ2-7, with D unresolved. CDR3 length equals 16 residues. Germline loops: CDR1 LNHDA, CDR2 SQIVND (reference sequence). V was shortened by 2 bases and J by 0 bases, with 14 bases between the two germline ends. In DNA, the CDR3 is TGTGCCAGTAGTATATCAACCCACAGCTTCTCCTACGAGCAGTACTTC. Protein product: CASSISTHSFSYEQYF.

The CDR3 DNA is TGTGCCAGCAGCTTATGGGGGTCTGGGGCCAACGTCCTGACTTTC. It yields the protein CASSLWGSGANVLTF. V usage is TRBV7-9 and J usage is TRBJ2-6; D could derive from TRBD1 or TRBD2 (5 bases each). V lost 2 bases and J 1 base, leaving 6 bases between the germline ends. In germline, CDR1 is SEHNR, CDR2 FQNEAQ (reference sequence). The CDR3 length is 15 residues. Full variable domain (outside the CDR3, taken from reference TRBV7-9 and TRBJ2-6): DTGVSQNPRHKITKRGQNVTFRCDPISEHNRLYWYRQTLGQGPEFLTYFQNEAQLEKSRLLSDRFSAERPKGSFSTLEIQRTEQGDSAMYLCASSLWGSGANVLTFGAGSRLTVL.

The sample holds a few counts of this clone. The chain carries TRBV7-8 and TRBJ2-5; 10 nucleotides agree with TRBD2. J was trimmed by 5 bases and V by 1 base; bases with no gene match: 19. From germline, CDR1 is SGHVS and CDR2 FQNEAQ. This CDR3 contains 20 residues. The CDR3, as DNA: TGTGCCAGCAGCTTAGTGGCTAGCGGGAGTCGGCCCTTTCTCGGGGAGACCCAGTACTTC. Encoded protein: CASSLVASGSRPFLGETQYF.

The chain carries TRBV2 and TRBJ2-5; 11 nucleotides match TRBD2. CDR3 length: 15 residues. The junction had 7 bases not matched to a gene; V was cut back by 5 bases and J by 5 bases. Germline V gene lookup returns CDR1 SNHLY and CDR2 FYNNEI. CDR3 sequence: CASSTSGSWRETQYF. CDR3 DNA sequence: TGTGCCAGCAGTACTAGCGGGAGTTGGAGGGAGACCCAGTACTTC.

The chain is built from TRBV7-2 and TRBJ2-1; no definite D call. The ends were cut back, 5 bases at V and 7 bases at J, with 9 bases in the middle. Germline CDR1 and CDR2: SGHTA and FQGNSA. CDR3 length: 12 residues. The CDR3 loop reads CASSQAINEQFF. The CDR3 DNA is TGTGCCAGCAGCCAAGCTATAAATGAGCAGTTCTTC.

The chain is built from TRBV10-3 and TRBJ2-5; D is tentatively TRBD1 or TRBD2 (5 bases each). CDR1 ENHRY and CDR2 SYGVKD come from the germline V gene. CDR3 length equals 17 residues. The V end was cut by 3 bases, the J end by 2 bases, with 19 bases between. The CDR3 reads CAISDPGLGVPQETQYF. The CDR3, as DNA: TGTGCCATCAGTGATCCCGGGTTGGGGGTCCCGCAAGAGACCCAGTACTTC.

The J gene is TRBJ2-1, the V gene TRBV6-1, with D possibly being TRBD2 (5 bases). V was shortened by 8 bases and J by 10 bases, with 21 bases between the two germline ends. There are 14 residues in the CDR3. Germline V gives CDR1 MNHNS, CDR2 SASEGT. The CDR3 DNA sequence: TGTGCCAGCCTCCCTAAGATGAGGGAAGGCGAGCAGTTCTTC. Its translation: CASLPKMREGEQFF.

The chain is built from TRBV28 and TRBJ2-1; the match to TRBD2 covers 9 bases. V shed 5 bases, J shed 2 bases, and the junction held 7 bases outside the gene matches. The CDR3 sequence is 16 residues long. Germline V lookup: CDR1 MDHEN, CDR2 SYDVKM. The CDR3 loop reads CASSPTRLAAYNEQFF. The CDR3, as DNA: TGTGCCAGCAGTCCCACTCGACTAGCGGCCTACAATGAGCAGTTCTTC.

V usage is TRBV7-9 and J usage is TRBJ2-3; D possibly corresponds to TRBD2 (6 bases). CDR3 length: 13 amino acids. CDR1 and CDR2 (germline): SEHNR, FQNEAQ (reference sequence). The germline V and J ends were trimmed by 4 bases and 8 bases, with 13 bases remaining between them. As DNA, the CDR3 is TGTGCCAGCAGCTATCGGGACTCGGTTACGCAGTATTTT. Its protein is CASSYRDSVTQYF.

This clone was observed once. V is TRBV28 and J is TRBJ1-2, with TRBD1 matching over 9 bases. The V and J ends lost 4 bases and 8 bases, in that order; junction bases with no gene match: 11. CDR1 is MDHEN, CDR2 SYDVKM, per germline. The CDR3 extends over 15 amino acids. The CDR3 is CASSSEDRGGSGYTF. The CDR3 nucleotides read TGTGCCAGCAGTTCCGAGGACAGGGGTGGATCGGGCTACACCTTC.

The genes are TRBV15 and TRBJ1-5; 7 bases fit TRBD1. Per germline, CDR1 LNHNV and CDR2 YYDKDF (reference sequence). V was pared by 3 bases and J by 5 bases, with 4 bases of the junction left unmatched. The CDR3 runs 14 residues. The CDR3 coding sequence is TGTGCCACCAGCAGGAGGACAGGCCATCAGCCCCAGCATTTT. This gives the protein CATSRRTGHQPQHF.

The J gene is TRBJ2-7, the V gene TRBV7-9; D might be TRBD1 or TRBD2, each matching 6 bases. The CDR3 is made up of 16 amino acids. The V gene lost 4 bases and the J gene lost 2 bases, with 18 bases spanning the gap. Germline V lookup: CDR1 SEHNR, CDR2 FQNEAQ (reference sequence). For the CDR3, the DNA is TGTGCCAGCAGCTGGGAGGACAGCCTCCCAGCCTACGAGCAGTACTTC. It translates to CASSWEDSLPAYEQYF.

The CDR3 nucleotides read TGTGCCAGCAGTTACGTCGGTTCCGAGGGCCAAGAGACCCAGTACTTC. Its translation is CASSYVGSEGQETQYF. This rearrangement joins TRBV6-5 to TRBJ2-5, with D maybe TRBD2 (5 bases). The germline CDR1 and CDR2 sequences are MNHEY and SVGAGI. V dropped 2 bases and J dropped 1 base, with 14 bases sitting between them. This CDR3 region has 16 residues.

The genes are TRBV23-1 and TRBJ1-2; possibly TRBD1 for D (6 bases). TRBV23-1 is reported as an ORF; its role is uncertain. The ends were cut back, 6 bases at V and 6 bases at J, with 11 bases in the middle. The CDR3 is made up of 12 amino acids. This CDR3 is CASRRRTDGYTF. Here the CDR3 DNA reads TGCGCCAGCAGACGACGGACAGATGGCTACACCTTC.

J is TRBJ2-2 and V is TRBV7-9; D is possibly TRBD1 (6 bases). The CDR3 consists of 13 residues. Germline CDR1 and CDR2: SEHNR and FQNEAQ (reference sequence). V shed 8 bases and J shed 6 bases, with 13 bases lying between them. CDR3 sequence reads: CASHIQGPGELFF. DNA for the CDR3: TGTGCCAGCCATATACAGGGCCCCGGGGAGCTGTTTTTT. The full variable domain, its missing parts supplied by reference TRBV7-9 and TRBJ2-2, is DTGVSQNPRHKITKRGQNVTFRCDPISEHNRLYWYRQTLGQGPEFLTYFQNEAQLEKSRLLSDRFSAERPKGSFSTLEIQRTEQGDSAMYLCASHIQGPGELFFGEGSRLTVL.

The chain is built from TRBV7-9 and TRBJ1-5; 7 nucleotides agree with TRBD1. This CDR3 contains 17 residues. V was pared by 1 base and J by 6 bases, with 12 bases of the junction left unmatched. The germline gives CDR1 SEHNR, CDR2 FQNEAQ (reference sequence). As DNA, the CDR3 is TGTGCCAGCAGCTTAGAAAGGACAGGTCCGAGCCTTCAGCCCCAGCATTTT. Its protein product is CASSLERTGPSLQPQHF.

This sequence joins TRBV7-9 and TRBJ2-5; the D gene is possibly TRBD2 (6 bases). The J call may be in error: the DNA end matches TRBJ2-7 better. The germline CDR1 and CDR2 sequences are SEHNR and FQNEAQ (reference sequence). The length of the CDR3 is 12 residues. CDR3 nucleotide sequence: TGTGCCTCGCTGGGGGGAAGGGCCGAGCAGTACTTC. It yields the protein CASLGGRAEQYF.